These 12 T cell receptor beta chains were sequenced from one sample in a study of T cells in Graves' hyperthyroidism and ophthalmopathy. Amplification of TCR beta CDR3 regions was performed using RNA transcripts as template. RT-PCR in the first round (using the HTBI primer set) targeted the TCR CDR3. In TCRdb, the multiplex PCR reads were re-called with MiXCR into one record per CDR3 protein. Counted here are around 480,000 distinct CDR3 sequences, around 14% occurring once; the ten biggest clones make up 15% to 20%. The sample taken for sequencing was blood. Receptor source: a woman aged 18-29 years with Graves' hyperthyroidism.

This clonotype was found a few times. The rearrangement links TRBV20-1 to TRBJ1-4; TRBD1 is a possible D gene (5 bases). This CDR3 spans 14 amino acids. Trimming shortened V by 0 bases and J by 5 bases, and 10 bases separated the two germline ends. The germline V gene encodes CDR1 DFQATT and CDR2 SNEGSKA (reference sequence). CDR3 sequence (DNA): TGCAGTGCTAGAGAGGTGGGGGACAATGAAAAACTGTTTTTT. Protein sequence: CSAREVGDNEKLFF.

This clonotype was detected ten times or more. The chain joins TRBV3-1 to TRBJ1-1; weak D call: TRBD1 (6 bases). This CDR3 region has 15 residues. Trimming removed 6 bases from V and 0 bases from J, with 14 bases in between. The germline V gene has CDR1 LGHDT and CDR2 YNNKEL (reference sequence). The CDR3 bases are TGTGCCAGCAGGGGTAGTGACAGGCTGAACACTGAAGCTTTCTTT. It yields the protein CASRGSDRLNTEAFF. The full variable domain, in which reference TRBV3-1 and TRBJ1-1 provide the parts outside the CDR3, is DTAVSQTPKYLVTQMGNDKSIKCEQNLGHDTMYWYKQDSKKFLKIMFSYNNKELIINETVPNRFSPKSPDKAHLNLHINSLELGDSAVYFCASRGSDRLNTEAFFGQGTRLTVV.

This clonotype was detected many times. The genes are TRBV12-3 or TRBV12-4 and TRBJ2-5; 8 bases match TRBD2. This CDR3 is built from 14 residues. The V segment lost 8 bases and the J segment 4 bases; nucleotides outside the gene matches: 9. The CDR3 nucleotides are TGTGCCAGCGGAGAGCGGGAGATTCGAGAGACCCAGTACTTC. Its protein product is CASGEREIRETQYF.

Ten or more counts support this clonotype. The genes are TRBV10-1 and TRBJ1-1; 8 bases agree with TRBD1. This CDR3 is 12 amino acids long. The J segment lost 5 bases and the V segment lost 8 bases, leaving 4 bases of the junction unmatched. Germline V gene lookup returns CDR1 WNHNN and CDR2 SYGVQD (reference sequence). The CDR3, as DNA: TGCGCCAGCTCGGACAGGGCTACTGAAGCTTTCTTT. Its protein is CASSDRATEAFF.

Details on this clonotype: A read error may account for a junction end that differs from germline. V and J are TRBV7-2 and TRBJ2-2; 12 bases agree with TRBD2. CDR1 and CDR2 from the germline V gene are SGHTA and FQGNSA. This CDR3 is built from 16 residues. The CDR3 nucleotides are TGTGCCAGCAGCTTAGATGGACTAGCGGGGACCGGGAAGCTGTTTTTT. It is translated as CASSLDGLAGTGKLFF.

This clonotype has a count of ten or more. The J gene is TRBJ2-5, the V gene TRBV7-8; tentative D call: TRBD1 (5 bases). The CDR3 contains 14 residues. The V gene's germline CDR1 is SGHVS and CDR2 FQNEAQ. V was cut by 5 bases and J by 2 bases, with 12 bases left in between. The CDR3 here is CASSQGDGQETQYF. The CDR3 DNA reads as TGTGCCAGCAGCCAGGGCGACGGGCAAGAGACCCAGTACTTC.

This clonotype was detected ten times or more. V gene TRBV20-1 combines with J gene TRBJ2-1, with D perhaps given as TRBD1 or TRBD2 (5 bases each). The CDR3 is made up of 14 amino acids. Germline CDR1 is DFQATT and CDR2 is SNEGSKA (reference sequence). V was shortened by 5 bases and J by 5 bases, with 16 bases between the two germline ends. CDR3 DNA: TGCAGTGCTTCGCCTTTTCAGGGACACAATGAGCAGTTCTTC. Protein sequence: CSASPFQGHNEQFF.

There are many counts of this clonotype. The chain joins TRBV7-8 to TRBJ2-3; tentative D call: TRBD2 (5 bases). Germline V lookup: CDR1 SGHVS, CDR2 FQNEAQ. CDR3 size: 16 residues. V gave up 1 base and J gave up 5 bases, with 16 bases separating them. DNA for the CDR3: TGTGCCAGCAGCTTAGTTTTAGCGTCCGGGGAAGATACGCAGTATTTT. It is translated as CASSLVLASGEDTQYF. The whole variable domain, remainder taken from reference TRBV7-8 and TRBJ2-3, is GAGVSQSPRYKVAKRGQDVALRCDPISGHVSLFWYQQALGQGPEFLTYFQNEAQLDKSGLPSDRFFAERPEGSVSTLKIQRTQQEDSAVYLCASSLVLASGEDTQYFGPGTRLTVL.

This clonotype has more than one count but fewer than ten. This may be a read error, as it is one base from a much larger clone. The chain joins TRBV7-3 to TRBJ2-2; 8 bases align to TRBD2. Trimming at V came to 8 bases and at J to 6 bases, leaving 14 bases not matched to a gene. CDR1 is SGHTA and CDR2 is FQGTGA in the germline V gene. The CDR3 consists of 16 residues. CDR3 in amino acids: CASGSLGLAGSGELFF. DNA for the CDR3: TGTGCCAGCGGCTCTCTAGGACTAGCTGGTTCCGGGGAGCTGTTTTTT.

This clonotype has at least ten counts. This rearrangement joins TRBV2 to TRBJ2-5; TRBD2 might be the D (6 bases). The germline V gene has CDR1 SNHLY and CDR2 FYNNEI. This CDR3 has 13 amino acids. V was shortened by 4 bases and J by 4 bases, with 10 bases between the two germline ends. The CDR3 DNA reads as TGTGCCAGCAGTGTTGGGGGGAGAGAGACCCAGTACTTC. Its protein is CASSVGGRETQYF. The variable domain in full, with the rest retrieved from reference TRBV2 and TRBJ2-5, is EPEVTQTPSHQVTQMGQEVILRCVPISNHLYFYWYRQILGQKVEFLVSFYNNEISEKSEIFDDQFSVERPDGSNFTLKIRSTKLEDSAMYFCASSVGGRETQYFGPGTRLLVL.

This clonotype turned up a few times. This chain uses TRBV3-1 with TRBJ2-1; D call uncertain. CDR3 length: 13 amino acids. Germline V gives CDR1 LGHDT, CDR2 YNNKEL (reference sequence). With 1 base removed from V and 6 bases from J, the gap between germline ends came to 7 bases. The CDR3 sequence is CASSQGTVNEQFF. The DNA for the CDR3 is TGTGCCAGCAGCCAAGGAACAGTCAATGAGCAGTTCTTC.

This clonotype was observed a few times. This chain joins TRBV9 and TRBJ2-1; 7 bases are a match to TRBD2. The ends lost 2 bases at V and 7 bases at J; junction bases unmatched: 9. The CDR3 contains 15 residues. Germline V gene lookup returns CDR1 SGDLS and CDR2 YYNGEE. The CDR3 bases are TGTGCCAGCAGCGTCGGCGGGAGTGGGAAAAATGAGCAGTTCTTC. Protein sequence: CASSVGGSGKNEQFF.